This TCR beta chain was identified during a study of T cells in Graves' hyperthyroidism and ophthalmopathy. Amplified TCR beta CDR3 regions came from RNA transcripts. When the TCR CDR3 underwent first-round RT-PCR, the HTBI primer set was used. TCRdb re-analysed the multiplex PCR reads in MiXCR, keeping a single row per CDR3 protein. There are hundreds of thousands of distinct CDR3 sequences in the sample; around 16% occur only once, and around 7% lies in the top ten. Notes on the study in general: Most thyroid clonotypes with frequency above 0.001 were detected in blood.

The length of the CDR3 is 15 residues. CDR1 LGHDT and CDR2 YNNKEL come from the germline V gene (reference sequence). The V and J ends lost 5 bases and 3 bases, in that order; junction bases with no gene match: 7. This clonotype was detected ten times or more. Its antigen is not known. This TCR derives from a woman under 30 with Graves' hyperthyroidism. This chain connects TRBV3-1 to TRBJ2-1, with 7 bases identical to TRBD1. Sequencing was carried out using blood. The CDR3 nucleotides read TGTGCCAGCAGCGACAGGGTTTCTCTCTACAATGAGCAGTTCTTC. Protein sequence: CASSDRVSLYNEQFF.